This T cell receptor beta chain was profiled in a study of post-analysis software for immune sequencing data. Researchers reported that TCR beta cDNA libraries carried unique molecular identifiers. The source material, about 0.85 to 11 million T cells, gave rise to approximately 520,000 cDNA molecules. Each CDR3 protein is one row after TCRdb ran MiXCR on the PCR reads. The sample carries hundreds of thousands of distinct CDR3 sequences, approximately 57% recorded once. Input material: blood. The receptor was derived from a girl aged 5 to 17 with multiple sclerosis.

The chain's CDR3 is CASSYGWSGGADTQYF. DNA for the CDR3: TGTGCCAGCAGTTACGGTTGGAGTGGGGGGGCAGATACGCAGTATTTT. This rearrangement joins TRBV6-5 to TRBJ2-3, with 7 bases matching TRBD2. V gave up 2 bases and J gave up 4 bases; unmatched junction bases: 9. Germline V gene data show CDR1 as MNHEY and CDR2 as SVGAGI. The CDR3 length is 16 residues.